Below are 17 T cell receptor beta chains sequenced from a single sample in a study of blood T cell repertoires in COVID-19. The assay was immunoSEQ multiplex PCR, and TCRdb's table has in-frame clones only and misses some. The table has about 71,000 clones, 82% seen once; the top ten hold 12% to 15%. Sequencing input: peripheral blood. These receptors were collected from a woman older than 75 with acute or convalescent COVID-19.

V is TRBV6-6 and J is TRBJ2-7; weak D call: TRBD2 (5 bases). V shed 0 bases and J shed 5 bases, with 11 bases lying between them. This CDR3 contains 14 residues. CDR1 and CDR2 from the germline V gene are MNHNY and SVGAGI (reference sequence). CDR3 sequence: CASSYSATGNEQYF. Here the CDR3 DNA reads TGTGCCAGCAGTTACTCTGCCACGGGGAACGAGCAGTACTTC.

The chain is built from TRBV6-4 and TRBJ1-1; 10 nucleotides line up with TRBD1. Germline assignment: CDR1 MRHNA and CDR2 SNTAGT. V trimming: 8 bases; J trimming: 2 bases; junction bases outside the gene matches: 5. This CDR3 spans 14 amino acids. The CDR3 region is CASSRTGGNTEAFF. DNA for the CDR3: TGTGCCAGCTCCCGGACAGGGGGAAACACTGAAGCTTTCTTT.

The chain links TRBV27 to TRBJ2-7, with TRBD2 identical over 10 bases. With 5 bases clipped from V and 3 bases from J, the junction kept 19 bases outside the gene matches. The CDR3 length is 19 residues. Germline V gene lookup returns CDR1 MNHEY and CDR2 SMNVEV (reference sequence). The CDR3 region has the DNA TGTGCCAGCAGTCTACTCCGGACTAGCGGCTGGGGGGGGATCTACGAGCAGTACTTC. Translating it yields CASSLLRTSGWGGIYEQYF.

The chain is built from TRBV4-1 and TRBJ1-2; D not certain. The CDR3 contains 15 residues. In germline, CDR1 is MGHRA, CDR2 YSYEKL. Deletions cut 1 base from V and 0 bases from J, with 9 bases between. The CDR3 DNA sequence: TGCGCCAGCAGCCAAGGGGGAGAAGCTAACTATGGCTACACCTTC. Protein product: CASSQGGEANYGYTF.

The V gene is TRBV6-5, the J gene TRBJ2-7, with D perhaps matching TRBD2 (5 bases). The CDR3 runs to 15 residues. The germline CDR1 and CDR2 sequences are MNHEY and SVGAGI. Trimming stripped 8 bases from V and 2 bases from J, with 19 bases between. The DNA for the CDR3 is TGTGCCAGCTCCAAGCCCGGGAAGGTGACCTACGAGCAGTACTTC. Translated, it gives CASSKPGKVTYEQYF.

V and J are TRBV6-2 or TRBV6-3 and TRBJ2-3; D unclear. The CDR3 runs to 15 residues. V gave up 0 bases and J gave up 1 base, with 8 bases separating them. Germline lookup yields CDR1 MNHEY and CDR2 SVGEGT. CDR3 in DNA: TGTGCCAGCAGTTACTCGGCGGATCGCACAGATACGCAGTATTTT. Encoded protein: CASSYSADRTDTQYF.

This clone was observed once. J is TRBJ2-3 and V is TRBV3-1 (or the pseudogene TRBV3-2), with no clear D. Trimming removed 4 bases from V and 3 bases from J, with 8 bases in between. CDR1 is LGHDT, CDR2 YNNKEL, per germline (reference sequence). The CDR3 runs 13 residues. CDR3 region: CASSPLTTDTQYF. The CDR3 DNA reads TGTGCCAGCAGCCCATTAACAACAGATACGCAGTATTTT.

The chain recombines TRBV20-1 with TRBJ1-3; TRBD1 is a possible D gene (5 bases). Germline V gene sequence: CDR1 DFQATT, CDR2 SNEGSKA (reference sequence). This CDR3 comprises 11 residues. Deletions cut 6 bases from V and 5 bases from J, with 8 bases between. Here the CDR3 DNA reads TGCAGTGCATCGGACAGAAACACCATATATTTT. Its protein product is CSASDRNTIYF.

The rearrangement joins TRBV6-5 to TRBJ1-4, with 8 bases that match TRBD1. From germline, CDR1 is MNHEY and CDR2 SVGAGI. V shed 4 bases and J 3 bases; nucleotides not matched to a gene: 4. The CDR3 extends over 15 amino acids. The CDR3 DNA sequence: TGTGCCAGCAGTTCACTACAGGGGGCTAATGAAAAACTGTTTTTT. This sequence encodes CASSSLQGANEKLFF.

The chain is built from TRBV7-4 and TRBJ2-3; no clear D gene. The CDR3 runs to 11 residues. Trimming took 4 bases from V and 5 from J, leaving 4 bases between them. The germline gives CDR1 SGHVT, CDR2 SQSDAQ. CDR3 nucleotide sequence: TGTGCCAGCAGCTCCGTAGATACGCAGTATTTT. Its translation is CASSSVDTQYF.

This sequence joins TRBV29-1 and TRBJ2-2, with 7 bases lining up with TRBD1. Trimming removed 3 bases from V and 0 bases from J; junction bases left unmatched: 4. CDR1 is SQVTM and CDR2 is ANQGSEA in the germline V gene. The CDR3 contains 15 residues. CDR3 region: CSVERGQTNTGELFF. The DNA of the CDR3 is TGCAGCGTTGAGAGGGGACAGACGAACACCGGGGAGCTGTTTTTT.

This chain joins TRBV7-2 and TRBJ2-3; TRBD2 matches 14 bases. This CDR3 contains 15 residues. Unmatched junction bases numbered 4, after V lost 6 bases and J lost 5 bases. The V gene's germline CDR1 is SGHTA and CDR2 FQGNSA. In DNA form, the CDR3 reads TGTGCCAGCAGTTTCGGGACTAGCGGGGGAGATACGCAGTATTTT. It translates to CASSFGTSGGDTQYF. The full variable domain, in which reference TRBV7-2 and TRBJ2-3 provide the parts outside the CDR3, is GAGVSQSPSNKVTEKGKDVELRCDPISGHTALYWYRQSLGQGLEFLIYFQGNSAPDKSGLPSDRFSAERTGGSVSTLTIQRTQQEDSAVYLCASSFGTSGGDTQYFGPGTRLTVL.

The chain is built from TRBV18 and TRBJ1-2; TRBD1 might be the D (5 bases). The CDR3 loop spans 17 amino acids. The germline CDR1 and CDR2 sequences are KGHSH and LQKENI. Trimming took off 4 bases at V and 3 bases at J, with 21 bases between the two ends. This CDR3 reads CASSLKPPARGDYGYTF. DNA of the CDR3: TGTGCCAGCTCACTCAAACCCCCCGCCCGGGGGGACTATGGCTACACCTTC.

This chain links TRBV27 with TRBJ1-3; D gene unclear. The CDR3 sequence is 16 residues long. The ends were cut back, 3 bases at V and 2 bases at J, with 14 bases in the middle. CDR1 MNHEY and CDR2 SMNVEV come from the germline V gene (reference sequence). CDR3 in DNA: TGTGCCAGCAGTTTGGGTGGATTGGGCACTGGAAACACCATATATTTT. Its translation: CASSLGGLGTGNTIYF.

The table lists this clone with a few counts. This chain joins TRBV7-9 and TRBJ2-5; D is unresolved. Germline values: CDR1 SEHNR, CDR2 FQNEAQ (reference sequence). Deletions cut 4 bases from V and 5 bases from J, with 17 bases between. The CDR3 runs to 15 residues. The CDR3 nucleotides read TGTGCCAGCAGCTCCCCAGACACCAGGATGGAGACCCAGTACTTC. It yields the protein CASSSPDTRMETQYF.

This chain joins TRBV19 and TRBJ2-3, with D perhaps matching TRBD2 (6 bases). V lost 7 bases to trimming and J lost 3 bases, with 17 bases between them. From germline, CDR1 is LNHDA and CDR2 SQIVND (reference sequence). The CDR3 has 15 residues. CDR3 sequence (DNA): TGTGCCAGTACCCCACTGGGGGGAAATACAGATACGCAGTATTTT. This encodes CASTPLGGNTDTQYF.

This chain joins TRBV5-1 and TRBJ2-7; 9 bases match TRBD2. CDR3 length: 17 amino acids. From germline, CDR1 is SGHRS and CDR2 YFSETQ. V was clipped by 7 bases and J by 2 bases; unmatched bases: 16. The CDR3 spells CASSPGLRGGRPYEQYF. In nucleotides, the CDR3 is TGCGCCAGCTCCCCGGGACTGCGGGGGGGGCGGCCCTACGAGCAGTACTTC.